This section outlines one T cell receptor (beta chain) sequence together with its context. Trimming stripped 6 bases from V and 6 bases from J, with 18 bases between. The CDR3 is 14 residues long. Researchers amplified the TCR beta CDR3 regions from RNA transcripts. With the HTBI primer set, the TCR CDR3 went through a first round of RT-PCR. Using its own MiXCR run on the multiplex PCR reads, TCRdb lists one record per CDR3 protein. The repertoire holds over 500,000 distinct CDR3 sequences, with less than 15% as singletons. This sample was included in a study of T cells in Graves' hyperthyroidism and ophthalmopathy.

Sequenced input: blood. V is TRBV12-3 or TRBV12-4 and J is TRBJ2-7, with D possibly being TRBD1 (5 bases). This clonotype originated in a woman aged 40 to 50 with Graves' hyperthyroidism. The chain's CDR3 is CASSQGDLVTEQYF. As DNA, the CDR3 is TGTGCCAGCAGCCAAGGGGATCTAGTCACCGAGCAGTACTTC.